The 11 T cell receptor beta chains below all came from one sample that was sequenced in a study of low-dose radiotherapy and immunotherapy resistance in tumors. Covering alpha and beta chains, TRAV- and TRBV-specific primers were used for the first-strand cDNA. Using a constant-region primer together with a V-primer adapter, TCRs were subjected to around 22 PCR cycles of amplification. MiXCR, run by TCRdb on the reads, gives a single entry per CDR3 protein. The table includes more than 90,000 distinct CDR3 sequences, around 20% detected once. The time point was: after trial treatment. Noted treatment: LDRT plus nivolumab, ipilimumab, low-dose cyclophosphamide and aspirin (RACIN trial). The sequencing used PBMCs, collected after low-dose radiotherapy plus immunotherapy. All receptors derive from a male donor with prostate cancer.

This clonotype was counted at least ten times. V usage is TRBV29-1 and J usage is TRBJ1-2; D is unclear. Deletions cut 3 bases from V and 4 bases from J, with 12 bases between. This CDR3 region has 13 residues. In germline, CDR1 is SQVTM, CDR2 ANQGSEA. This chain's CDR3 is CSVEVGAGYGYTF. Here the CDR3 DNA reads TGCAGCGTTGAGGTGGGCGCGGGCTATGGCTACACCTTC.

This clonotype was seen many times. The rearrangement joins TRBV12-3 or TRBV12-4 to TRBJ2-2; 8 bases are shared with TRBD1. V shed 10 bases and J 4 bases; nucleotides not matched to a gene: 8. CDR3 length equals 14 residues. The DNA of the CDR3 is TGTGCCACCAAGGGGACAGGTACCACCGGGGAGCTGTTTTTT. The encoded protein is CATKGTGTTGELFF.

This clonotype was seen repeatedly, ten times or more. This chain connects TRBV15 to TRBJ2-3, with 12 bases aligning to TRBD2. The J segment lost 6 bases and the V segment lost 1 base, leaving 2 bases of the junction unmatched. This CDR3 is 15 amino acids long. Germline values: CDR1 LNHNV, CDR2 YYDKDF (reference sequence). CDR3 DNA sequence: TGTGCCACCAGCAGAGGGACTAGCGGGGAGGATACGCAGTATTTT. Translation gives CATSRGTSGEDTQYF.

This chain connects TRBV6-8 to TRBJ2-5; 11 nucleotides align to TRBD2. V dropped 2 bases and J dropped 1; count of bases not matched to a gene: 6. The CDR3 totals 17 residues. The V gene's germline CDR1 is MNHGY and CDR2 SAAAGT. The CDR3 loop is CASSYRLAGGPQETQYF. The CDR3 nucleotides are TGTGCCAGCAGTTACCGTCTAGCGGGGGGCCCCCAAGAGACCCAGTACTTC.

This clonotype was recorded many times. The chain links TRBV14 to TRBJ2-7; D possibly corresponds to TRBD2 (6 bases). V lost 8 bases, J lost 3 bases, and 11 bases lay in between. The CDR3 contains 12 residues. CDR1 is SGHDN and CDR2 is FVKESK in the germline V gene. CDR3 nucleotide sequence: TGTGCCAGCGGGACTGGGATCTACGAGCAGTACTTC. Translated: CASGTGIYEQYF.

There are many counts of this clonotype. V usage is TRBV7-6 and J usage is TRBJ2-1; 10 nucleotides agree with TRBD1. After removal of 4 bases from V and 9 bases from J, the junction contained 9 bases not matched to a gene. CDR1 and CDR2 (germline): SGHVS, FNYEAQ. The CDR3 is 15 amino acids. The CDR3 region has the DNA TGTGCCAGCAGCTCGTGGACAGGGGGAAGGGGTGAGCAGTTCTTC. Residues: CASSSWTGGRGEQFF.

The V and J genes are TRBV4-1 and TRBJ2-1; D is unclear. Germline assignment: CDR1 MGHRA and CDR2 YSYEKL. This CDR3 comprises 15 residues. The V end lost 0 bases, the J end lost 3 bases, and 9 bases lay between the germline ends. CDR3 sequence reads: CASSQDSIDYNEQFF. In DNA form, the CDR3 reads TGCGCCAGCAGCCAAGATTCTATTGACTACAATGAGCAGTTCTTC.

At least ten counts were recorded for this clonotype. This rearrangement joins TRBV5-4 to TRBJ1-1; D ambiguous. CDR1 SGHNT and CDR2 YYREEE come from the germline V gene (reference sequence). V lost 1 base to trimming and J lost 0 bases, with 4 bases between them. This CDR3 region has 13 residues. For the CDR3, the DNA is TGTGCCAGCAGCTTGTATATGAACACTGAAGCTTTCTTT. Its translation is CASSLYMNTEAFF.

The chain is built from TRBV2 and TRBJ2-5; D possibly corresponds to TRBD1 (5 bases). The V gene's germline CDR1 is SNHLY and CDR2 FYNNEI. V lost 3 bases and J 5 bases, leaving 10 bases between the germline ends. The CDR3 consists of 13 residues. CDR3 DNA: TGTGCCAGCAGTGACAGGGATCGGGAGACCCAGTACTTC. Translation gives CASSDRDRETQYF.

This chain connects TRBV12-3 or TRBV12-4 to TRBJ2-7, with D unresolved. The V and J ends lost 3 bases and 3 bases respectively, with 9 bases between them. The CDR3 sequence is 13 residues long. The CDR3 DNA sequence: TGTGCCAGCAGTTTGTTGGGGAACTACGAGCAGTACTTC. It is translated as CASSLLGNYEQYF.

This clonotype showed up many times. V and J are TRBV18 and TRBJ2-5; D is uncertain. Between the trimmed V and J ends, which lost 1 base and 1 base, there was a span of 7 bases. Germline assignment: CDR1 KGHSH and CDR2 LQKENI. The CDR3 has 14 amino acids. CDR3 sequence reads: CASSPQQIQETQYF. CDR3 bases: TGTGCCAGCTCACCACAACAGATCCAAGAGACCCAGTACTTC.